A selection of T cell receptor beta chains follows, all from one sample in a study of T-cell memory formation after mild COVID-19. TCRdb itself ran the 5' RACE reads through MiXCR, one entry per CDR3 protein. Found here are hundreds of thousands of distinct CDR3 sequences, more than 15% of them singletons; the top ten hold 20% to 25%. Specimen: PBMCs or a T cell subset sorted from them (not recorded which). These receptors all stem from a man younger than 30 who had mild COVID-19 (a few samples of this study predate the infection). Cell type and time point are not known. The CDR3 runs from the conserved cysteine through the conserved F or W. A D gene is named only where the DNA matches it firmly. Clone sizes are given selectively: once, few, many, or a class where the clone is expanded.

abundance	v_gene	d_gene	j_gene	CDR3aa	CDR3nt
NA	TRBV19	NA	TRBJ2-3	CASRGRSTDTQYF	TGTGCCAGTAGAGGCAGATCCACAGATACGCAGTATTTT
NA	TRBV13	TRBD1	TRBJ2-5	CASSLAQGAVETQYF	TGTGCCAGCAGCTTAGCCCAGGGGGCCGTTGAGACCCAGTACTTC
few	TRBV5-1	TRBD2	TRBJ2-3	CASSLAVSSGNTDTQYF	TGCGCCAGCAGCTTGGCGGTTTCTAGCGGAAACACAGATACGCAGTATTTT
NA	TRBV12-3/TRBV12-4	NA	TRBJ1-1	CASSLGDRGTEAFF	TGTGCCAGCAGTTTGGGGGACCGCGGCACTGAAGCTTTCTTT
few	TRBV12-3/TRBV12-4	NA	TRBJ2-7	CASSLGQDPVGQYF	TGTGCCAGCAGTTTAGGACAGGACCCGGTGGGTCAGTACTTC
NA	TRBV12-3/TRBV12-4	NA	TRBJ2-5	CASRSSGGETQYF	TGTGCCAGCAGGAGTAGTGGGGGGGAGACCCAGTACTTC
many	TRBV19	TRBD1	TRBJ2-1	CASSPGTGGGNEQFF	TGTGCCAGTAGTCCTGGGACAGGGGGTGGCAATGAGCAGTTCTTC
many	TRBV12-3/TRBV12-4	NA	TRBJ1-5	CASSLRGQPQHF	TGTGCCAGCAGTCTCCGAGGCCAGCCCCAGCATTTT
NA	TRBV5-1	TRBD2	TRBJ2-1	CASSPVGGLASYNEQFF	TGCGCCAGCAGCCCGGTGGGGGGGTTAGCGTCTTACAATGAGCAGTTCTTC
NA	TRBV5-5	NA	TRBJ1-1	CASRSVGGVPEAFF	TGTGCCAGCAGGTCCGTTGGGGGGGTCCCTGAAGCTTTCTTT
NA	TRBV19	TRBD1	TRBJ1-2	CASRGTGEGYGYTF	TGTGCCAGTAGAGGGACAGGGGAAGGTTATGGCTACACCTTC
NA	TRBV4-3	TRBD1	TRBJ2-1	CASSQDRHRGAEQFF	TGCGCCAGCAGCCAAGATCGGCACAGGGGGGCTGAGCAGTTCTTC
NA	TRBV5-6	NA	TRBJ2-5	CASSSLTGGETQYF	TGTGCCAGCAGCTCGTTGACAGGCGGCGAGACCCAGTACTTC
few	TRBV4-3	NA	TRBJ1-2	CASSPAGTNYGYTF	TGCGCCAGCAGCCCGGCAGGGACTAACTATGGCTACACCTTC
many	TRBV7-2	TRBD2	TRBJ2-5	CASSLQRGDGETQYF	TGTGCCAGCAGCTTGCAGCGGGGTGACGGAGAGACCCAGTACTTC
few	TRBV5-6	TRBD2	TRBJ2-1	CASSWELAGGLSEQFF	TGTGCCAGCAGCTGGGAACTAGCGGGGGGGCTCAGTGAGCAGTTCTTC
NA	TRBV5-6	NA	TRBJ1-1	CASSRLVWVKNTEAFF	TGTGCCAGCAGCCGCTTGGTGTGGGTCAAGAACACTGAAGCTTTCTTT
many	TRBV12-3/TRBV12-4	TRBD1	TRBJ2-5	CASRRGQGQETQYF	TGTGCCAGCAGACGCGGACAGGGGCAAGAGACCCAGTACTTC
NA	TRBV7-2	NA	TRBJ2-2	CASSRYRAGNTGELFF	TGTGCCAGCAGCCGGTACCGGGCCGGGAACACCGGGGAGCTGTTTTTT
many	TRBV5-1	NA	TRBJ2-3	CASRQADTQYF	TGCGCCAGCAGGCAAGCAGATACGCAGTATTTT
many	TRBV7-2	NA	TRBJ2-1	CASSLVSLSSRNEQFF	TGTGCCAGCAGCCTCGTTAGCTTGAGTTCCCGCAATGAGCAGTTCTTC
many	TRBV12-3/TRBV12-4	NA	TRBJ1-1	CASRQGITEAFF	TGTGCCAGCAGACAGGGTATCACTGAAGCTTTCTTT
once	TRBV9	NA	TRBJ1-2	CASSEGPASGGYTF	TGTGCCAGCAGCGAGGGACCGGCCTCTGGCGGCTACACCTTC
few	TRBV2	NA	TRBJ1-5	CASSEQGPGSPQHF	TGTGCCAGCAGTGAACAGGGCCCCGGCTCGCCCCAGCATTTT
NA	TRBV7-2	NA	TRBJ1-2	CASSLDPGTLGYGYTF	TGTGCCAGCAGCTTAGACCCGGGGACCTTAGGCTATGGCTACACCTTC
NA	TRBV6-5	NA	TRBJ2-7	CASSYSRGRYYEQYF	TGTGCCAGCAGTTACTCGAGAGGGAGGTACTACGAGCAGTACTTC
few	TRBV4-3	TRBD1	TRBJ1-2	CASSVEGQGGGYTF	TGCGCCAGCAGCGTCGAGGGACAGGGCGGCGGCTACACCTTC
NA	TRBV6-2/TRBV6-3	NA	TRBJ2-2	CASSWDPSGELFF	TGTGCCAGCAGCTGGGACCCTTCCGGGGAGCTGTTTTTT
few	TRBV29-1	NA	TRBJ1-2	CSGRTDDYGYTF	TGCAGCGGTAGGACAGACGACTATGGCTACACCTTC
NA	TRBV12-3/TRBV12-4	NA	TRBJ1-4	CASSPRVPASNEKLFF	TGTGCCAGCAGTCCTCGGGTCCCTGCATCCAATGAAAAACTGTTTTTT
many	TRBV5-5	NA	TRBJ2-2	CASSLSGNTGELFF	TGTGCCAGCAGCTTGTCGGGGAACACCGGGGAGCTGTTTTTT
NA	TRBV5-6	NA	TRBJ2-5	CASSRPGSETQYF	TGTGCCAGCAGCCGGCCTGGGAGCGAGACCCAGTACTTC
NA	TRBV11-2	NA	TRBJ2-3	CASSWIPDTQYF	TGTGCCAGCAGCTGGATCCCAGATACGCAGTATTTT
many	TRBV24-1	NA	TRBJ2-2	CATSDPRRGTHGELFF	TGTGCCACCAGTGACCCTCGACGGGGGACCCACGGGGAGCTGTTTTTT
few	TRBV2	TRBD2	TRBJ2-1	CASRERGAYNEQFF	TGTGCCAGCAGGGAGCGGGGGGCCTACAATGAGCAGTTCTTC
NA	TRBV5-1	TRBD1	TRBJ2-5	CASSLRGQGSRETQYF	TGCGCCAGCAGCCTAAGGGGACAGGGTTCACGGGAGACCCAGTACTTC
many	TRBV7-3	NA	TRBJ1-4	CASSLEATNEKLFF	TGTGCCAGCAGCTTAGAAGCAACTAATGAAAAACTGTTTTTT
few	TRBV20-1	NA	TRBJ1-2	CSARDPDNYGYTF	TGCAGTGCTAGAGATCCGGATAACTATGGCTACACCTTC
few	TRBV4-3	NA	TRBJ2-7	CASSHRVGQEAYEQYF	TGCGCCAGCAGCCATCGGGTGGGGCAAGAGGCCTACGAGCAGTACTTC
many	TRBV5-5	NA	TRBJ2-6	CASSQYYSGANVLTF	TGTGCCAGCAGCCAATATTACTCTGGGGCCAACGTCCTGACTTTC
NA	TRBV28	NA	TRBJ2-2	CASSAGELFF	TGTGCCAGCAGTGCCGGGGAGCTGTTTTTT
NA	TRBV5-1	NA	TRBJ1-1	CASSFNEDTEAFF	TGCGCCAGCAGCTTTAATGAGGACACTGAAGCTTTCTTT
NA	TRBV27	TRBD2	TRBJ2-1	CASSSFGTSGVSGNEQFF	TGTGCCAGCAGTTCCTTCGGGACTAGCGGGGTCTCGGGCAATGAGCAGTTCTTC
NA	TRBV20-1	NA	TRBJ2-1	CSARDPEAQTPSYNEQFF	TGCAGTGCTAGAGATCCAGAGGCACAAACCCCCTCCTACAATGAGCAGTTCTTC
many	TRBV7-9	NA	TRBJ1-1	CASSPRAGQYTEAFF	TGTGCCAGCAGCCCCCGGGCAGGACAATACACTGAAGCTTTCTTT
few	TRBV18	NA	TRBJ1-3	CASSPTQAFSGNTIYF	TGTGCCAGCTCACCGACACAGGCCTTCTCTGGAAACACCATATATTTT
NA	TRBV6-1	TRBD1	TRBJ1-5	CASSDRTGGLPQHF	TGTGCCAGCAGTGACCGGACAGGGGGCCTGCCCCAGCATTTT
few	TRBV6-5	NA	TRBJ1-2	CASRRTDLDGYTF	TGTGCCAGCAGACGGACAGATTTAGATGGCTACACCTTC
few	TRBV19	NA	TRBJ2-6	CASSIEGRPGANVLTF	TGTGCCAGTAGTATAGAGGGGAGGCCTGGGGCCAACGTCCTGACTTTC
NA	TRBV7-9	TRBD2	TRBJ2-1	CAWRPGGADEQFF	TGTGCCTGGAGACCGGGAGGGGCGGATGAGCAGTTCTTC
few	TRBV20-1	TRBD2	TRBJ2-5	CSAIAGGQETQYF	TGCAGTGCTATAGCGGGGGGCCAAGAGACCCAGTACTTC
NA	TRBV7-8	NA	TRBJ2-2	CASSFVQSSNTGELFF	TGTGCCAGCAGCTTTGTACAGAGCTCGAACACCGGGGAGCTGTTTTTT
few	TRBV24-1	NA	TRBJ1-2	CATSDLRAGHGYTF	TGTGCCACCAGTGATTTGCGGGCAGGGCATGGCTACACCTTC
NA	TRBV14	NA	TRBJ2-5	CASSQYRYQETQYF	TGTGCCAGCAGCCAATATAGGTACCAAGAGACCCAGTACTTC
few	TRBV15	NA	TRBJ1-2	CATSRDRGLDGYTF	TGTGCCACCAGCAGAGACAGGGGACTTGATGGCTACACCTTC